This entry describes one T cell receptor (beta chain). What it binds is unknown. The method was immunoSEQ multiplex PCR; TCRdb's version includes in-frame clones alone and lacks a portion of them. The sample contains 9,000 to 13,000 clones, roughly 80% of which appear only once. The data stem from a study of T cell repertoires in ileal Crohn's disease. About the research overall: Biopsies of the neoterminal ileum at postoperative colonoscopy form M6 samples. General study findings and limits: Endoscopy was done a median around seven months after surgery. High-frequency clones were more common in sorted CD8 than CD4 cells.

The time point here: neoterminal ileum biopsy at postoperative endoscopy, about 6 months after surgery. Sequenced material: ileal tissue. The receptor comes from an adult with Crohn's disease.

CDR3: CASIGSGVNTEAFF. CDR3 nucleotide sequence: TGTGCCAGCATCGGGTCGGGAGTGAACACTGAAGCTTTCTTT. The chain links TRBV6-6 to TRBJ1-1; D is unresolved. Trimming stripped 7 bases from V and 0 bases from J, with 12 bases between. Germline-derived CDR1 and CDR2 are MNHNY and SVGAGI (reference sequence). There are 14 residues in the CDR3.